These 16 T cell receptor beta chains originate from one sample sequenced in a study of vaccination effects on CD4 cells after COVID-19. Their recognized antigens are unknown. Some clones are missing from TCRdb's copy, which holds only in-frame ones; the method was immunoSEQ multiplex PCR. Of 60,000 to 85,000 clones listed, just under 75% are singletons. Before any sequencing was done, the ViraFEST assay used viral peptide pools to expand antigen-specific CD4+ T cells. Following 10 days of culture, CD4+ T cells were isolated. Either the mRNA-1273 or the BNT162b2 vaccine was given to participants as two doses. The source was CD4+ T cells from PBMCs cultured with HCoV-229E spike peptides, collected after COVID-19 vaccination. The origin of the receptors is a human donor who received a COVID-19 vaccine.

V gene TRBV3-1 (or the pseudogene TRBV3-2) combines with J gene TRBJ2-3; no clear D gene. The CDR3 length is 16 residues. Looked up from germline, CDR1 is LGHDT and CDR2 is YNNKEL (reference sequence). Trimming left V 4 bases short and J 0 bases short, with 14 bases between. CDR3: CASSPSRIHSTDTQYF. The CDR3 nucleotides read TGTGCCAGCAGCCCCTCTAGGATACATAGCACAGATACGCAGTATTTT.

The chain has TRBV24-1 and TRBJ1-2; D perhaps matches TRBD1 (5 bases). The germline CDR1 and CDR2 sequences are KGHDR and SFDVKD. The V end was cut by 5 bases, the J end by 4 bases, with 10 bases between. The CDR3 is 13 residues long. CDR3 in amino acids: CATSGDGFYGYTF. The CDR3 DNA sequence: TGTGCCACCAGTGGGGACGGATTCTATGGCTACACCTTC.

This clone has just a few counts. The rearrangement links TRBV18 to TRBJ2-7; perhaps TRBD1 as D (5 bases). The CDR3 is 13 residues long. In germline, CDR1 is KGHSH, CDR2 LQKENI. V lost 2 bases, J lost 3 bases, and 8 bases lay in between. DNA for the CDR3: TGTGCCAGCTCACCAGGGGCTAACTACGAGCAGTACGTC. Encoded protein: CASSPGANYEQYV.

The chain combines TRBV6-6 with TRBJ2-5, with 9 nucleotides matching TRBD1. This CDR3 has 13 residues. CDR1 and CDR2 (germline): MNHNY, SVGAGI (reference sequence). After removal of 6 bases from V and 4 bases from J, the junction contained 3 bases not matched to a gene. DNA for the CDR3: TGTGCCAGCAGCCTGGACAGGGGAGAGACCCAGTACTTC. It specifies CASSLDRGETQYF.

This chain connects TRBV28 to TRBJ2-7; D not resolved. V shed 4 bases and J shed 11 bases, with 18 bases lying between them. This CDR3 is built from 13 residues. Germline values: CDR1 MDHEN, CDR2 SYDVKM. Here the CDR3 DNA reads TGTGCCAGCAGTTCAACGCCCCTGGTAGGGAAGTACGTC. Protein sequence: CASSSTPLVGKYV.

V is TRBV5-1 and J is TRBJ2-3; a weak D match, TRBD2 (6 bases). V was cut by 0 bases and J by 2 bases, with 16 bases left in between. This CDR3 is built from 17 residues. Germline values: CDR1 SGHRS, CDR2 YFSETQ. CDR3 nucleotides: TGCGCCAGCAGCTTGGCCCCTACGGGACTCGACACAGATACGCAGTATTTT. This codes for CASSLAPTGLDTDTQYF.

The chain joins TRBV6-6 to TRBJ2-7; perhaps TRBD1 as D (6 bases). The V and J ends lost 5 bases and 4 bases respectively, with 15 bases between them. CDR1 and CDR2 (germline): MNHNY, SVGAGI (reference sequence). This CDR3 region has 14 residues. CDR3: CASSPTGTKYEQYV. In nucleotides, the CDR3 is TGTGCCAGCAGTCCTACCGGGACAAAATACGAGCAGTACGTC.

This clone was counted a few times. CDR3 residues: CSALGETQYF. In nucleotides, the CDR3 is TGCAGTGCCCTCGGAGAGACCCAGTACTTC. The rearrangement joins TRBV20-1 to TRBJ2-5; D ambiguous. The CDR3 contains 10 residues. Trimming pared 6 bases from V and 4 bases from J, leaving 6 bases between. The germline V gene has CDR1 DFQATT and CDR2 SNEGSKA (reference sequence).

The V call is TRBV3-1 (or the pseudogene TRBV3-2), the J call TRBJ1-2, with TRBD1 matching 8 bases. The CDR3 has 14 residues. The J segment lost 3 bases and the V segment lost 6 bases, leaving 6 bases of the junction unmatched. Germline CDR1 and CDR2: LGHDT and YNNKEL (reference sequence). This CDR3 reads CASRPTGADYGYTF. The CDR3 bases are TGTGCCAGCAGACCGACAGGGGCTGACTATGGCTACACCTTC.

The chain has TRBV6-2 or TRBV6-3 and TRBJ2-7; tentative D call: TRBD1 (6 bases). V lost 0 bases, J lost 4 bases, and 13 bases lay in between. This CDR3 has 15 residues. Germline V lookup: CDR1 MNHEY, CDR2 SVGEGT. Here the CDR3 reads CASSYSRGWSYEQYV. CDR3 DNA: TGTGCCAGCAGTTACTCGAGGGGGTGGTCATACGAGCAGTACGTC.

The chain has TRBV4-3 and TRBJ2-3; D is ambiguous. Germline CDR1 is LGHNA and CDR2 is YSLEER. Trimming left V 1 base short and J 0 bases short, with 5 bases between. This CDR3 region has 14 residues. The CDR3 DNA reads TGCGCCAGCAGCCAAGTGGTCAGCACAGATACGCAGTATTTT. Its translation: CASSQVVSTDTQYF.

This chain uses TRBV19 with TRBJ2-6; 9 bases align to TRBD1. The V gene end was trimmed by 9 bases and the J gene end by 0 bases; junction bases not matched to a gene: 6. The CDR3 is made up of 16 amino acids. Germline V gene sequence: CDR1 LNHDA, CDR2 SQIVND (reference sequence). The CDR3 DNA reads TGTGCCAGCCGGGACAGGGTTGGCTCTGGGGCCAACGTCCTGACTTTC. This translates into CASRDRVGSGANVLTF.

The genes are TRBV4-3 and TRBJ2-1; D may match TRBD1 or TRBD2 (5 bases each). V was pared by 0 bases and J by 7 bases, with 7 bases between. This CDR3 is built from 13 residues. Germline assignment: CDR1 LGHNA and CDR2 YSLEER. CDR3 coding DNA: TGCGCCAGCAGCCAAGATGGGGGAAATGAGCAGTTCTTC. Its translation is CASSQDGGNEQFF.

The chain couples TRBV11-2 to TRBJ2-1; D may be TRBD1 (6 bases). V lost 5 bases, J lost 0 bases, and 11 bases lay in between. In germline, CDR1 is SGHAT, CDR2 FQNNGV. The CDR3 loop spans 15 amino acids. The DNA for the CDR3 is TGTGCCAGCAGCCCAGACAGGAGCTCCTACAATGAGCAGTTCTTC. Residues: CASSPDRSSYNEQFF.

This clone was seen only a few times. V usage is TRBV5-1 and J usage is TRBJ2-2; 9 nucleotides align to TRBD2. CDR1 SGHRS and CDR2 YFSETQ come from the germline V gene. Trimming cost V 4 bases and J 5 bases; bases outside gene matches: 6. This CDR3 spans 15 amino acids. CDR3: CASSPGTSNTGELFF. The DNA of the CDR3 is TGCGCCAGCAGCCCCGGGACTAGCAATACCGGGGAGCTGTTTTTT.

CDR3 nucleotides: TGTGCCACCAGCAGGAGAGGTGGGGGGGAGCTGTTTTTT. Its translation: CATSRRGGGELFF. This rearrangement joins TRBV15 to TRBJ2-2, with D hard to call. The length of the CDR3 is 13 residues. Germline loops: CDR1 LNHNV, CDR2 YYDKDF (reference sequence). V was clipped by 3 bases and J by 8 bases, with 10 bases between them.